The 18 T cell receptor beta chains given below trace back to one sample, sequenced in a study of human T cells and chemical hapten exposure. Time point indicated: pre-sensitization, week 0. The sample's treatment: therapeutic diphenylcyclopropenone sensitization with weekly scalp DPC. TCRdb reanalysed the RACE reads using MiXCR and keeps one entry per CDR3 protein. The sample carries under 200,000 distinct CDR3 sequences, 30% recorded once. Sequencing was performed on whole blood, taken in connection with sensitization to the hapten diphenylcyclopropenone (DPC). The source is a young woman with alopecia areata. Some clones in this sample may be carry-over from other donors' samples.

The V gene is TRBV7-2, the J gene TRBJ1-3; D remains unclear. V was shortened by 5 bases and J by 4 bases, with 6 bases between the two germline ends. CDR3 length equals 12 residues. The germline V gene has CDR1 SGHTA and CDR2 FQGNSA. The CDR3 sequence: CASSPPGNTIYF. DNA of the CDR3: TGTGCCAGCAGCCCACCCGGAAACACCATATATTTT. Combining the CDR3 with reference TRBV7-2 and TRBJ1-3 gives the whole variable domain GAGVSQSPSNKVTEKGKDVELRCDPISGHTALYWYRQSLGQGLEFLIYFQGNSAPDKSGLPSDRFSAERTGGSVSTLTIQRTQQEDSAVYLCASSPPGNTIYFGEGSWLTVV.

This chain joins TRBV20-1 and TRBJ1-4; weak D call: TRBD1 (5 bases). Trimming removed 1 base from V and 8 bases from J, with 14 bases in between. Per germline, CDR1 DFQATT and CDR2 SNEGSKA (reference sequence). CDR3 size: 14 residues. This chain's CDR3 is CSARAGTVDEKLFF. The CDR3 DNA reads TGCAGTGCTAGAGCGGGGACGGTAGACGAAAAACTGTTTTTT.

The CDR3 sequence: CASSLGLGRGNEQYF. The CDR3 region has the DNA TGTGCCAGCAGCTTAGGTCTCGGCAGGGGAAACGAGCAGTACTTC. The chain is built from TRBV7-2 and TRBJ2-7; TRBD1 is a possible D gene (6 bases). The V gene's germline CDR1 is SGHTA and CDR2 FQGNSA. V was trimmed by 1 base and J by 5 bases, leaving 15 bases between them. This CDR3 is 15 amino acids long.

This clonotype came up many times. The chain employs TRBV20-1 and TRBJ1-5; D gene ambiguous. The CDR3 spans 13 residues. From germline, CDR1 is DFQATT and CDR2 SNEGSKA (reference sequence). The ends were cut back, 3 bases at V and 7 bases at J, with 13 bases in the middle. The CDR3 here is CSARTGGGQPQHF. The CDR3 DNA follows: TGCAGTGCTAGGACGGGAGGCGGCCAGCCCCAGCATTTT.

The chain couples TRBV18 to TRBJ1-1; D unclear. The CDR3 spans 16 residues. Deletions cut 3 bases from V and 5 bases from J, with 19 bases between. CDR1 and CDR2 (germline): KGHSH, LQKENI. CDR3 sequence reads: CASSPITGLEVTEAFF. CDR3 nucleotides: TGTGCCAGCTCACCCATCACGGGCCTGGAGGTTACTGAAGCTTTCTTT.

This clonotype was counted a few times. This rearrangement joins TRBV6-2 or TRBV6-3 to TRBJ2-7; no clear D. Germline CDR1 and CDR2: MNHEY and SVGEGT. This CDR3 spans 14 amino acids. The V gene lost 2 bases and the J gene lost 2 bases, with 10 bases spanning the gap. The CDR3 sequence is CASSYGSEPYEQYF. The DNA for the CDR3 is TGTGCCAGCAGTTACGGAAGCGAACCCTACGAGCAGTACTTC.

This clonotype was observed once. The gene calls are TRBV14 and TRBJ2-5; D is ambiguous. The CDR3 sequence is 12 residues long. V lost 3 bases, J lost 2 bases, and 4 bases lay in between. Germline values: CDR1 SGHDN, CDR2 FVKESK. The CDR3 nucleotides are TGTGCCAGCAGCCAGCAACAAGAGACCCAGTACTTC. It translates to CASSQQQETQYF.

V is TRBV29-1 and J is TRBJ2-3; the D is unclear. The CDR3 is 11 amino acids. The V end lost 6 bases, the J end lost 4 bases, and 8 bases lay between the germline ends. Per germline, CDR1 SQVTM and CDR2 ANQGSEA. The CDR3 loop is CSVRPSDTQYF. For the CDR3, the DNA is TGCAGCGTGAGGCCCTCAGATACGCAGTATTTT.

V gene TRBV10-2 combines with J gene TRBJ1-2, with TRBD1 matching 10 bases. The junction had 12 bases not matched to a gene; V was cut back by 9 bases and J by 5 bases. The V gene's germline CDR1 is WSHSY and CDR2 SAAADI. The CDR3 sequence is 15 residues long. The CDR3: CASTGTGDGMYGYTF. Written as DNA, the CDR3 is TGCGCCAGTACCGGGACAGGGGACGGGATGTATGGCTACACCTTC.

This clonotype has more than one count but fewer than ten. V gene TRBV7-6 combines with J gene TRBJ2-7; D gene ambiguous. Between the trimmed V and J ends, which lost 2 bases and 3 bases, there was a span of 11 bases. The CDR3 totals 14 residues. The V gene's germline CDR1 is SGHVS and CDR2 FNYEAQ. The CDR3 nucleotides are TGTGCCAGCAGCTTAACTACAGTCAACTACGAGCAGTACTTC. Protein product: CASSLTTVNYEQYF.

V gene TRBV10-3 combines with J gene TRBJ2-3; 9 bases are shared with TRBD1. The trim removed 4 bases at V and 3 bases at J, leaving 8 bases unmatched. CDR3 size: 16 residues. Germline lookup yields CDR1 ENHRY and CDR2 SYGVKD. The CDR3 DNA follows: TGTGCCATCAGTGGAAGGACAGGGGTCGGAACAGATACGCAGTATTTT. This gives the protein CAISGRTGVGTDTQYF.

This clonotype was observed a handful of times. The rearrangement links TRBV13 to TRBJ2-1, with D hard to call. The ends were cut back, 0 bases at V and 8 bases at J, with 11 bases in the middle. Per germline, CDR1 PRHDT and CDR2 FYEKMQ (reference sequence). CDR3 length: 14 amino acids. The CDR3 nucleotides are TGTGCCAGCAGCTTAGGGACCCTCGTACATGAGCAGTTCTTC. It translates to CASSLGTLVHEQFF.

In this sample, this clonotype turned up a few times. V is TRBV29-1 and J is TRBJ2-1, with 10 bases that match TRBD2. Unmatched junction bases numbered 5, after V lost 6 bases and J lost 3 bases. Germline CDR1 reads SQVTM; CDR2 reads ANQGSEA. CDR3 length: 14 residues. CDR3 nucleotide sequence: TGCAGCGTCGATACTAGCGGGGTCTACAATGAGCAGTTCTTC. It translates to CSVDTSGVYNEQFF.

This clonotype was seen only once. The chain uses TRBV20-1 and TRBJ2-1; 8 bases line up with TRBD1. The CDR3 consists of 16 residues. CDR1 and CDR2 from the germline V gene are DFQATT and SNEGSKA (reference sequence). V lost 0 bases and J lost 2; bases outside the gene matches: 6. CDR3: CSAREVGTGPYNEQFF. DNA for the CDR3: TGCAGTGCTAGAGAGGTTGGGACAGGCCCCTACAATGAGCAGTTCTTC.

The chain joins TRBV29-1 to TRBJ2-7; D is undetermined. This CDR3 has 11 residues. Germline-derived CDR1 and CDR2 are SQVTM and ANQGSEA. Between the trimmed V and J ends, which lost 4 bases and 1 base, there was a span of 5 bases. Written as DNA, the CDR3 is TGCAGCGTTGCACAGTCCTACGAGCAGTACTTC. Amino acid sequence: CSVAQSYEQYF.

This clonotype was counted a few times. The V call is TRBV4-3, the J call TRBJ2-1, with D possibly called TRBD1 or TRBD2 (5 bases each). V lost 1 base and J lost 4, with 11 bases in between. CDR3 length: 15 amino acids. Germline V gene sequence: CDR1 LGHNA, CDR2 YSLEER. CDR3 protein: CASSQVVGTYNEQFF. The CDR3 coding sequence is TGCGCCAGCAGCCAAGTAGTAGGGACGTACAATGAGCAGTTCTTC.

In its sample, this clonotype was seen a few times. This rearrangement joins TRBV2 to TRBJ2-2; 7 positions agree with TRBD2. Germline trimming cut 5 bases from V and 0 bases from J; bases unmatched to any gene: 0. Germline V gene lookup returns CDR1 SNHLY and CDR2 FYNNEI. The CDR3 sequence is 14 residues long. CDR3 in amino acids: CASSSGTNTGELFF. Written as DNA, the CDR3 is TGTGCCAGCAGTAGCGGGACGAACACCGGGGAGCTGTTTTTT.

This clonotype has a single count. The rearrangement joins TRBV29-1 to TRBJ2-1; 14 bases are a match to TRBD2. CDR3 length equals 14 residues. The germline CDR1 and CDR2 sequences are SQVTM and ANQGSEA. With V trimmed by 7 bases and J by 2 bases, 1 base remained unmatched. As DNA, the CDR3 is TGCAGCGAGACTAGCGGGGGGGCCTACAATGAGCAGTTCTTC. It specifies CSETSGGAYNEQFF.